Shown below are 18 T cell receptor beta chains from a single sample sequenced in a study of blood T cell repertoires in COVID-19. Measured with immunoSEQ multiplex PCR; TCRdb has only the in-frame clones, and not every one. Of around 250,000 clones listed, 65% to 85% were seen once; the top ten hold about 4.5%. The material sequenced was peripheral blood. The receptors derive from a man aged 45-65 years with active or convalescent COVID-19.

V and J are TRBV9 and TRBJ1-6, with 9 bases identical to TRBD1. The V gene's germline CDR1 is SGDLS and CDR2 YYNGEE. The CDR3 totals 16 residues. Trimming cost V 2 bases and J 8 bases; bases outside gene matches: 8. The CDR3 is CASSVRTGAIDSPLHF. DNA for the CDR3: TGTGCCAGCAGCGTCCGGACAGGGGCCATCGATTCACCCCTCCACTTT.

The rearrangement joins TRBV11-2 to TRBJ2-3; 9 bases match TRBD1. The CDR3 is made up of 13 amino acids. Trimming cost V 9 bases and J 3 bases; bases outside gene matches: 4. Germline CDR1 is SGHAT and CDR2 is FQNNGV. CDR3 protein: CASGQGRTDTQYF. CDR3 in DNA: TGTGCCAGTGGACAGGGGAGAACAGATACGCAGTATTTT.

The chain employs TRBV12-3 or TRBV12-4 and TRBJ2-3, with a tentative D call TRBD2 (7 bases). CDR3 length: 13 amino acids. With 6 bases removed from V and 7 bases from J, the gap between germline ends came to 14 bases. The CDR3 DNA is TGTGCCAGCAGAACCACGGGGGGCAATACGCAGTATTTT. The encoded protein is CASRTTGGNTQYF.

This chain connects TRBV9 to TRBJ1-2; D remains ambiguous. The CDR3 is made up of 14 amino acids. Germline V CDR1 and CDR2: SGDLS, YYNGEE. V was clipped by 0 bases and J by 0 bases, with 6 bases between them. In DNA, the CDR3 is TGTGCCAGCAGCGTAGCGGACTCTAACTATGGCTACACCTTC. Translating gives CASSVADSNYGYTF.

V is TRBV30 and J is TRBJ1-2, with 10 bases that match TRBD1. CDR1 is GTSNPN and CDR2 is SVGIG in the germline V gene (reference sequence). With V trimmed by 5 bases and J by 4 bases, 7 bases remained unmatched. The CDR3 runs 14 residues. The CDR3 DNA sequence: TGTGCCTGGCAGCGGGACAGGGGAGGCTATGGCTACACCTTC. Its protein product is CAWQRDRGGYGYTF.

V and J are TRBV20-1 and TRBJ2-1; a possible D gene is TRBD1 (6 bases). CDR3 length: 11 amino acids. CDR1 is DFQATT, CDR2 SNEGSKA, per germline (reference sequence). V lost 5 bases and J 10 bases, leaving 12 bases between the germline ends. The CDR3 loop is CSAPTGEEQFF. The CDR3 DNA sequence: TGCAGTGCTCCGACAGGCGAGGAGCAGTTCTTC.

The chain recombines TRBV28 with TRBJ1-1; TRBD1 matches 7 bases. The CDR3 spans 13 residues. J lost 0 bases, V lost 9 bases, and 4 bases had no gene match. Germline CDR1 is MDHEN and CDR2 is SYDVKM. CDR3 sequence: CASQGDLNTEAFF. The CDR3 nucleotides read TGTGCCAGTCAGGGGGACCTGAACACTGAAGCTTTCTTT.

The chain carries TRBV3-1 (or the pseudogene TRBV3-2) and TRBJ1-6; D unresolved. CDR1 LGHDT and CDR2 YNNKEL come from the germline V gene (reference sequence). Trimming pared 1 base from V and 9 bases from J, leaving 10 bases between. This CDR3 spans 14 amino acids. CDR3 protein: CASSQGASGSPLHF. CDR3 coding DNA: TGTGCCAGCAGCCAAGGGGCCTCAGGTTCACCCCTCCACTTT.

The V call is TRBV5-1, the J call TRBJ1-2; D is perhaps TRBD1 (6 bases). Trimming stripped 4 bases from V and 6 bases from J, with 16 bases between. Per the germline V gene, CDR1 is SGHRS and CDR2 is YFSETQ. CDR3 size: 14 residues. The DNA for the CDR3 is TGCGCCAGCAGCCCGGGACATCCGTCCGATGGCTACACCTTC. Amino acids: CASSPGHPSDGYTF.

The chain carries TRBV15 and TRBJ2-1; D may be TRBD1 (6 bases). Trimming took off 1 base at V and 2 bases at J, with 12 bases between the two ends. The CDR3 is 16 amino acids. CDR1 and CDR2 from the germline V gene are LNHNV and YYDKDF (reference sequence). The CDR3 DNA follows: TGTGCCACCAGCAGAGTTCCAGGGGCTACCTACAATGAGCAGTTCTTC. Encoded protein: CATSRVPGATYNEQFF. Based on the CDR3 plus reference TRBV15 and TRBJ2-1, the full variable domain is DAMVIQNPRYQVTQFGKPVTLSCSQTLNHNVMYWYQQKSSQAPKLLFHYYDKDFNNEADTPDNFQSRRPNTSFCFLDIRSPGLGDTAMYLCATSRVPGATYNEQFFGPGTRLTVL.

The chain combines TRBV7-8 with TRBJ2-7; 8 bases agree with TRBD2. The CDR3 consists of 16 residues. Looked up from germline, CDR1 is SGHVS and CDR2 is FQNEAQ. V lost 5 bases and J lost 0; bases outside the gene matches: 9. In DNA, the CDR3 is TGTGCCAGCAGCCTTTTAGCGGGGTCAAGCTCCTACGAGCAGTACTTC. Translating it yields CASSLLAGSSSYEQYF.

This clone was detected once. The J gene is TRBJ1-2, the V gene TRBV28; the D is unclear. The CDR3 spans 12 residues. Per the germline V gene, CDR1 is MDHEN and CDR2 is SYDVKM. V lost 6 bases to trimming and J lost 8 bases, with 13 bases between them. The DNA for the CDR3 is TGTGCCAGCAGGGAATGGGAGTGGGGCTACACCTTC. Translated, it gives CASREWEWGYTF.

The V gene is TRBV18, the J gene TRBJ2-1, with 7 bases identical to TRBD1. J gave up 2 bases and V 5 bases, and 3 bases lay outside the gene matches. This CDR3 comprises 14 residues. From germline, CDR1 is KGHSH and CDR2 LQKENI. The CDR3 bases are TGTGCCAGCTCAGGACAGGTAGCCTACAATGAGCAGTTCTTC. Translation: CASSGQVAYNEQFF.

The chain couples TRBV6-1 to TRBJ1-2, with 10 bases matching TRBD1. J was trimmed by 7 bases and V by 3 bases; bases with no gene match: 2. Germline V lookup: CDR1 MNHNS, CDR2 SASEGT. The CDR3 contains 13 residues. CDR3 sequence (DNA): TGTGCCAGCAGTGAGGGACAGGGGTTTGGCTACACCTTC. It yields the protein CASSEGQGFGYTF.

CDR3 bases: TGTGCCAGTCGGCAGGGGGGTGGAAACACCATATATTTT. Amino acid sequence: CASRQGGGNTIYF. This chain joins TRBV27 and TRBJ1-3; TRBD1 matches at 7 bases. V was pared by 9 bases and J by 3 bases, with 5 bases of the junction left unmatched. CDR1 is MNHEY and CDR2 is SMNVEV in the germline V gene (reference sequence). The CDR3 sequence is 13 residues long.

V gene TRBV9 combines with J gene TRBJ1-1, with 7 nucleotides matching TRBD1. Germline CDR1 SGDLS, CDR2 YYNGEE. V was pared by 3 bases and J by 0 bases, with 17 bases of the junction left unmatched. This CDR3 has 19 residues. The chain's CDR3 is CASSANLGGQSALNTEAFF. The CDR3 DNA sequence: TGTGCCAGCAGCGCGAACCTAGGGGGACAGTCGGCTTTGAACACTGAAGCTTTCTTT.

V usage is TRBV14 and J usage is TRBJ2-2; perhaps TRBD1 as D (6 bases). Trimming cost V 1 base and J 7 bases, with 10 bases left between them. CDR1 SGHDN and CDR2 FVKESK come from the germline V gene. There are 14 residues in the CDR3. The CDR3 nucleotides read TGTGCCAGCAGCCAAGCGAGGGGGATCGGGGAGCTGTTTTTT. Its translation is CASSQARGIGELFF.

This clone was recorded once. V and J are TRBV5-1 and TRBJ2-7, with D perhaps TRBD1 (5 bases). Trimming took off 0 bases at V and 5 bases at J, with 15 bases between the two ends. This CDR3 contains 15 residues. Germline V gene lookup returns CDR1 SGHRS and CDR2 YFSETQ. This CDR3 reads CASSLVGGRANEQYF. In DNA, the CDR3 is TGCGCCAGCAGCTTGGTGGGCGGCAGGGCCAACGAGCAGTACTTC.